The present TCR beta chain was sequenced within a study of beta chain features in type 1 diabetes. Study overall: Examination covered fewer than 110 million sorted cells spanning all samples.

Comments on this clone: The target antigen is unknown.

V was shortened by 1 base and J by 5 bases, with 15 bases between the two germline ends. This CDR3 comprises 15 residues. Looked up from germline, CDR1 is MGHRA and CDR2 is YSYEKL. Of the isolated RNA, all was reverse transcribed, and so the sequenced material was expressed TCRB transcripts. About 3.7 million reads on average were seen across naive, central memory and regulatory T cell samples. Here immunoSEQ multiplex PCR was the method, and the copy in TCRdb shows in-frame clones only, minus some. The sample shows 140,000 or so clones, about an eighth of them seen only once. Study observations and caveats: Type 1 diabetes patients had TCRB CDR3s that were shorter (moderately but significantly so) in all four CD4+ subsets. Diminished insertions and augmented deletions at VDJ junctions characterized type 1 diabetes patients. Patients showed naive, central memory and Treg TCRB repertoires that appeared more similar than those of healthy donors.

The chain is built from TRBV4-1 and TRBJ2-7; a weak D match, TRBD2 (6 bases). This TCR derives from a man in his late teens or twenties with type 1 diabetes. The sequenced material came from central memory CD4+ T cells from blood. The CDR3 sequence: CASSQGHPGLHEQYF. The CDR3 coding sequence is TGCGCCAGCAGCCAAGGGCATCCGGGACTGCACGAGCAGTACTTC.